Listed below are T cell receptor beta chains from one sample, sequenced in a study of identical twins. MiXCR was run by TCRdb on the 5' RACE reads, yielding one entry per CDR3 protein. The sample yields 400,000 to 650,000 distinct CDR3 sequences, roughly a fifth seen once. This sample was shared with a second study, whose subject was T cells expressing NK-cell markers.

Sequencing input: CD4+ T cells sorted from blood. The receptor source for this set is a woman under 30 in good health. Each CDR3 is given with its conserved first and last residue. D genes are given only for firm matches. Clone sizes are given selectively: once, few, many, or a class where the clone is expanded.

clone size	D gene	V gene	J gene	CDR3 DNA	CDR3 protein
many	.	TRBV20-1	TRBJ2-6	TGCAGTGCTAGGGGGAGCTCTGGGGCCAACGTCCTGACTTTC	CSARGSSGANVLTF
many	.	TRBV29-1	TRBJ1-1	TGCAGCGTTAGGGGGACTGGCGCTGAAGCTTTCTTT	CSVRGTGAEAFF
few	TRBD1	TRBV12-3/TRBV12-4	TRBJ2-7	TGTGCCAGCAGTCTGACAGGGGCCCTGCAGCAGTACTTC	CASSLTGALQQYF
few	.	TRBV29-1	TRBJ1-4	TGCAGCGTTGACAGGGGCGGTGAAAAACTGTTTTTT	CSVDRGGEKLFF
.	TRBD1	TRBV3-1	TRBJ2-2	TGTGCCAGCACCGGACAGGGGGAAGTCGGGGAGCTGTTTTTT	CASTGQGEVGELFF
few	.	TRBV12-3/TRBV12-4	TRBJ2-1	TGTGCCAGCAGTCCGGAATCTAGAGGTAGGGAGTTCTTC	CASSPESRGREFF
few	.	TRBV12-3/TRBV12-4	TRBJ2-5	TGTGCCAGCAGTTTCTTTACTAGCTGGCGCGAGACCCAGTACTTC	CASSFFTSWRETQYF
.	.	TRBV27	TRBJ2-3	TGTGCCAGCAGTTTATCGATAAACTCTCTCCGCACAGATACGCAGTATTTT	CASSLSINSLRTDTQYF
few	.	TRBV20-1	TRBJ2-5	TGCAGTGCGCTCCGGGACGGCGGGTACGAGACCCAGTACTTC	CSALRDGGYETQYF
many	TRBD1	TRBV20-1	TRBJ1-1	TGCAGTGCTAGAGTTGGGACAGATAACACTGAAGCTTTCTTT	CSARVGTDNTEAFF
.	.	TRBV29-1	TRBJ2-5	TGCAGCGTTGAATATGCCGAGGAGACCCAGTACTTC	CSVEYAEETQYF
.	TRBD2	TRBV7-9	TRBJ2-5	TGTGCCAGCAGCTTTTGGGCGGGGGGCCAACAAGAGACCCAGTACTTC	CASSFWAGGQQETQYF
many	.	TRBV10-3	TRBJ2-7	TGTGCCATCAGCCATGTGGAAGCTAGGTCAGAATACGAGCAGTACTTC	CAISHVEARSEYEQYF
few	TRBD1	TRBV2	TRBJ2-7	TGTGCCAGCAGGACAGGGTTGGAGTACTTC	CASRTGLEYF
.	TRBD2	TRBV10-2	TRBJ2-3	TGCGCCAGCAGCGCTAGCGGGAGGGCAGATACGCAGTATTTT	CASSASGRADTQYF
few	.	TRBV12-3/TRBV12-4	TRBJ2-6	TGTGCCAGCAGTTTTTTCGGATCACTCTCTGGGGCCAACGTCCTGACTTTC	CASSFFGSLSGANVLTF
many	.	TRBV12-3/TRBV12-4	TRBJ2-1	TGTGCCAGCAGTCGACGTCCAAAGATTGAGCAGTTCTTC	CASSRRPKIEQFF
.	TRBD2	TRBV12-3/TRBV12-4	TRBJ2-7	TGTGCCAGCAGCGGACTAGCGATGTACGAGCAGTACTTC	CASSGLAMYEQYF
many	.	TRBV5-1	TRBJ2-2	TGCGCCAGCAGCCGGGGGACAGCGAACACCGGGGAGCTGTTTTTT	CASSRGTANTGELFF
once	TRBD1	TRBV5-6	TRBJ2-7	TGTGCCAGCAGCGGGCCGGGACAGGGGGCTGCGTACGAGCAGTACTTC	CASSGPGQGAAYEQYF